Presented here are 22 T cell receptor beta chains from one specimen sequenced in a study of blood T cell repertoires in COVID-19. Measured with immunoSEQ multiplex PCR; TCRdb has only the in-frame clones, and not every one. This table holds about 110,000 clones, around 83% found once. The source material was peripheral blood. These receptors all come from a woman in her 70s with acute or convalescent COVID-19.

The chain carries TRBV29-1 and TRBJ2-3; D uncertain. Trimming removed 5 bases from V and 0 bases from J, with 12 bases in between. This CDR3 has 14 residues. From germline, CDR1 is SQVTM and CDR2 ANQGSEA. For the CDR3, the DNA is TGCAGCGTTTTGACACAACGGAGCACAGATACGCAGTATTTT. This translates into CSVLTQRSTDTQYF.

This rearrangement joins TRBV5-6 to TRBJ1-6; D unclear. The CDR3 extends over 13 amino acids. V lost 0 bases and J lost 7, with 5 bases in between. Germline-derived CDR1 and CDR2 are SGHDT and YYEEEE. CDR3 region: CASSLGQNSPLHF. In DNA, the CDR3 is TGTGCCAGCAGCTTGGGACAAAATTCACCCCTCCACTTT. The full variable domain, its missing parts supplied by reference TRBV5-6 and TRBJ1-6, is DAGVTQSPTHLIKTRGQQVTLRCSPKSGHDTVSWYQQALGQGPQFIFQYYEEEERQRGNFPDRFSGHQFPNYSSELNVNALLLGDSALYLCASSLGQNSPLHFGNGTRLTVT.

This chain uses TRBV20-1 with TRBJ2-7, with 7 bases identical to TRBD2. Germline CDR1 DFQATT, CDR2 SNEGSKA (reference sequence). The CDR3 extends over 15 amino acids. V was pared by 3 bases and J by 2 bases, with 10 bases of the junction left unmatched. The CDR3 DNA follows: TGCAGTGCTAGTGATGGGGCTAGCGGAGCCTACGAGCAGTACTTC. Protein sequence: CSASDGASGAYEQYF.

V is TRBV6-5 and J is TRBJ2-3; 8 bases line up with TRBD2. This CDR3 contains 16 residues. Germline loops: CDR1 MNHEY, CDR2 SVGAGI. With V trimmed by 2 bases and J by 3 bases, 7 bases remained unmatched. CDR3 sequence (DNA): TGTGCCAGCAGTTACAGGGGGTTAGCGGGGACAGATACGCAGTATTTT. Translated, it gives CASSYRGLAGTDTQYF.

Only one count was recorded for this clone. The gene calls are TRBV7-3 and TRBJ2-3, with 8 bases matching TRBD2. CDR1 is SGHTA, CDR2 FQGTGA, per germline. Trimming cost V 4 bases and J 5 bases; bases outside gene matches: 14. The CDR3 loop spans 17 amino acids. The CDR3 sequence: CASSSSRAGVRGDTQYF. The CDR3 region has the DNA TGTGCCAGCAGCTCTTCCCGAGCGGGAGTCCGGGGAGATACGCAGTATTTT.

The chain employs TRBV5-6 and TRBJ1-2; the D gene is possibly TRBD1 (5 bases). Trimming pared 0 bases from V and 3 bases from J, leaving 9 bases between. The CDR3 has 14 amino acids. Germline lookup yields CDR1 SGHDT and CDR2 YYEEEE. CDR3 nucleotides: TGTGCCAGCAGCTTGGGCAGGGCTGACTATGGCTACACCTTC. This codes for CASSLGRADYGYTF.

The V gene is TRBV29-1, the J gene TRBJ2-2; the match to TRBD2 covers 9 bases. CDR1 and CDR2 (germline): SQVTM, ANQGSEA. The V and J ends lost 4 bases and 8 bases, in that order; junction bases with no gene match: 5. The CDR3 has 13 amino acids. The CDR3, as DNA: TGCAGCGTTGTCCCTAGCGGGATTGGGGAGCTGTTTTTT. This encodes CSVVPSGIGELFF.

The chain uses TRBV5-1 and TRBJ2-2, with D unclear. The length of the CDR3 is 12 residues. Germline CDR1 and CDR2: SGHRS and YFSETQ. V was clipped by 3 bases and J by 3 bases, with 3 bases between them. CDR3: CASSSDTGELFF. CDR3 nucleotides: TGCGCCAGCAGCTCCGACACCGGGGAGCTGTTTTTT.

The V call is TRBV3-1 (or the pseudogene TRBV3-2), the J call TRBJ2-6; TRBD1 matches at 8 bases. Germline V lookup: CDR1 LGHDT, CDR2 YNNKEL (reference sequence). With V trimmed by 2 bases and J by 5 bases, 11 bases remained unmatched. The CDR3 runs to 18 residues. The CDR3 loop is CASSQSWTGPLRANVLTF. The CDR3 DNA reads TGTGCCAGCAGCCAAAGCTGGACAGGGCCTCTGCGGGCCAACGTCCTGACTTTC.

The chain recombines TRBV9 with TRBJ1-4; TRBD1 matches at 7 bases. The germline V gene has CDR1 SGDLS and CDR2 YYNGEE. CDR3 length: 15 amino acids. Trimming at V came to 3 bases and at J to 8 bases, leaving 10 bases not matched to a gene. CDR3 loop: CASSENRGGREKLFF. DNA for the CDR3: TGTGCCAGCAGCGAGAACAGGGGCGGACGGGAAAAACTGTTTTTT.

This clone appeared a few times. V usage is TRBV30 and J usage is TRBJ1-2, with a weak D call TRBD1 (5 bases). Germline loops: CDR1 GTSNPN, CDR2 SVGIG (reference sequence). This CDR3 region has 12 residues. V gave up 1 base and J gave up 7 bases, with 10 bases separating them. Written as DNA, the CDR3 is TGTGCCTGGAGTGGCGGGGGGAGTGGCTACACCTTC. Translating it yields CAWSGGGSGYTF. Complete variable domain (other parts from reference TRBV30 and TRBJ1-2): SQTIHQWPATLVQPVGSPLSLECTVEGTSNPNLYWYRQAAGRGLQLLFYSVGIGQISSEVPQNLSASRPQDRQFILSSKKLLLSDSGFYLCAWSGGGSGYTFGSGTRLTVV.

The rearrangement links TRBV18 to TRBJ1-1; unclear D gene. This CDR3 is built from 14 residues. CDR1 and CDR2 from the germline V gene are KGHSH and LQKENI. Deletions cut 2 bases from V and 0 bases from J, with 7 bases between. The DNA of the CDR3 is TGTGCCAGCTCACCAGGGCTGATGAACACTGAAGCTTTCTTT. The encoded protein is CASSPGLMNTEAFF. Based on the CDR3 plus reference TRBV18 and TRBJ1-1, the full variable domain is NAGVMQNPRHLVRRRGQEARLRCSPMKGHSHVYWYRQLPEEGLKFMVYLQKENIIDESGMPKERFSAEFPKEGPSILRIQQVVRGDSAAYFCASSPGLMNTEAFFGQGTRLTVV.

This chain links TRBV5-6 with TRBJ2-3; a weak D match, TRBD1 (6 bases). Per the germline V gene, CDR1 is SGHDT and CDR2 is YYEEEE. The CDR3 covers 13 residues. V was trimmed by 2 bases and J by 3 bases, leaving 7 bases between them. The CDR3 nucleotides are TGTGCCAGCAGCTTTCAGGGGACAGATACGCAGTATTTT. Protein: CASSFQGTDTQYF.

The chain is built from TRBV5-6 and TRBJ1-6; D ambiguous. V lost 2 bases to trimming and J lost 7 bases, with 13 bases between them. The CDR3 runs to 15 residues. CDR1 is SGHDT and CDR2 is YYEEEE in the germline V gene. CDR3 in DNA: TGTGCCAGCAGCTTCTTCGGCAGGCAAAATTCACCCCTCCACTTT. This sequence encodes CASSFFGRQNSPLHF.

The rearrangement uses TRBV5-1 and TRBJ1-1, with 9 bases fitting TRBD1. The CDR3 totals 13 residues. The germline gives CDR1 SGHRS, CDR2 YFSETQ. V was pared by 4 bases and J by 11 bases, with 9 bases of the junction left unmatched. Written as DNA, the CDR3 is TGCGCCAGCAGCAACTTCACCGGGACAGGGGCTTTCTTT. Residues: CASSNFTGTGAFF. Using reference TRBV5-1 and TRBJ1-1 for the parts outside the CDR3, the full variable domain is KAGVTQTPRYLIKTRGQQVTLSCSPISGHRSVSWYQQTPGQGLQFLFEYFSETQRNKGNFPGRFSGRQFSNSRSEMNVSTLELGDSALYLCASSNFTGTGAFFGQGTRLTVV.

This sequence joins TRBV6-5 and TRBJ2-7; the match to TRBD1 covers 10 bases. Germline CDR1 MNHEY, CDR2 SVGAGI. The CDR3 length is 13 residues. V trimming: 6 bases; J trimming: 6 bases; junction bases outside the gene matches: 5. The CDR3, as DNA: TGTGCCAGCAGAGGACAGGGGGGGCCCGAGCAGTACTTC. Translating it yields CASRGQGGPEQYF.

V is TRBV9 and J is TRBJ1-3; D remains ambiguous. Trimming pared 0 bases from V and 3 bases from J, leaving 10 bases between. Germline CDR1 reads SGDLS; CDR2 reads YYNGEE. This CDR3 spans 15 amino acids. CDR3 in DNA: TGTGCCAGCAGCGTAGTTGCGGGGATTGGAAACACCATATATTTT. Translating gives CASSVVAGIGNTIYF.

The CDR3 region has the DNA TGTGCCAGCAGTTCCCTTTCCGACAGGGCGGAGGCCGGGGAGCTGTTTTTT. Translating it yields CASSSLSDRAEAGELFF. V and J are TRBV27 and TRBJ2-2, with 7 bases aligning to TRBD1. J lost 6 bases, V lost 4 bases, and 14 bases had no gene match. Per germline, CDR1 MNHEY and CDR2 SMNVEV (reference sequence). This CDR3 has 17 amino acids.

This clone was seen once. The CDR3 DNA reads TGTGCCAGCAGCCAAAATTTGGTGGGAGTCTCCTACGAGCAGTACTTC. Residues: CASSQNLVGVSYEQYF. This chain uses TRBV3-1 (or the pseudogene TRBV3-2) with TRBJ2-7; possibly TRBD2 for D (5 bases). This CDR3 has 16 residues. Trimming pared 2 bases from V and 0 bases from J, leaving 14 bases between. Germline CDR1 reads LGHDT; CDR2 reads YNNKEL (reference sequence).

This clone has only one observation. The chain links TRBV6-1 to TRBJ2-7; no firm D call. This CDR3 is 15 amino acids long. CDR1 is MNHNS, CDR2 SASEGT, per germline. The ends were cut back, 0 bases at V and 2 bases at J, with 11 bases in the middle. The CDR3 loop reads CASSEAPIAAYEQYV. CDR3 nucleotides: TGTGCCAGCAGTGAAGCACCTATTGCGGCCTACGAGCAGTACGTC.

The chain employs TRBV3-1 (or the pseudogene TRBV3-2) and TRBJ2-7; tentative D call: TRBD1 (6 bases). CDR1 is LGHDT, CDR2 YNNKEL, per germline (reference sequence). The CDR3 contains 16 residues. V dropped 4 bases and J dropped 2 bases, with 18 bases sitting between them. Here the CDR3 reads CASSPRDNTLTYEQYV. Here the CDR3 DNA reads TGTGCCAGCAGCCCTCGGGACAATACCCTAACCTACGAGCAGTACGTC.

This chain uses TRBV5-6 with TRBJ1-1; possibly TRBD1 for D (5 bases). CDR1 and CDR2 from the germline V gene are SGHDT and YYEEEE. Trimming took off 0 bases at V and 4 bases at J, with 10 bases between the two ends. The CDR3 sequence is 14 residues long. CDR3 sequence (DNA): TGTGCCAGCAGCTTGGTAGGGGAAGGCACTGAAGCTTTCTTT. Amino acids: CASSLVGEGTEAFF.